The TCR beta chain described here comes from a study of T cell changes during pregnancy in multiple sclerosis. Profiling relied on immunoSEQ multiplex PCR, and the TCRdb table lists in-frame clones only, not all of them. Of about 69,000 clones listed, approximately 90% are singletons. The source of this sequence is a female donor with multiple sclerosis, enrolled in a pregnancy study. The specimen was peripheral blood, collected in the third trimester of pregnancy.

In DNA form, the CDR3 reads TGTGCCAGCAGCTTGGTCGGCGGCTCTTGGGGCTACACCTTC. Residues: CASSLVGGSWGYTF. The chain is built from TRBV5-4 and TRBJ1-2; unclear D gene. Trimming left V 0 bases short and J 8 bases short, with 14 bases between. The CDR3 is 14 residues long. In germline, CDR1 is SGHNT, CDR2 YYREEE (reference sequence).